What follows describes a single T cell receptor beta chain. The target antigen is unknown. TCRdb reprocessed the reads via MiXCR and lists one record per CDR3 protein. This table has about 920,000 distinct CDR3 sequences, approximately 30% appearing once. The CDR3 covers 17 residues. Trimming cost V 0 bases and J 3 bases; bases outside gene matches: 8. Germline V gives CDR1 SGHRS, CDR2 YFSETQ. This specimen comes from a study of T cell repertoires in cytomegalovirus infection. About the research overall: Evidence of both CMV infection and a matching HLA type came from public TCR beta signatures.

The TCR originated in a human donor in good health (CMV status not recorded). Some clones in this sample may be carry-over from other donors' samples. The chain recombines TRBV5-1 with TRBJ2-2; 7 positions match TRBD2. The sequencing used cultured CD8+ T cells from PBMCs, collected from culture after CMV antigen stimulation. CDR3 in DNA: TGCGCCAGCAGCTTGGATCTGCGGACTAGGTACACCGGGGAGCTGTTTTTT. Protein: CASSLDLRTRYTGELFF.